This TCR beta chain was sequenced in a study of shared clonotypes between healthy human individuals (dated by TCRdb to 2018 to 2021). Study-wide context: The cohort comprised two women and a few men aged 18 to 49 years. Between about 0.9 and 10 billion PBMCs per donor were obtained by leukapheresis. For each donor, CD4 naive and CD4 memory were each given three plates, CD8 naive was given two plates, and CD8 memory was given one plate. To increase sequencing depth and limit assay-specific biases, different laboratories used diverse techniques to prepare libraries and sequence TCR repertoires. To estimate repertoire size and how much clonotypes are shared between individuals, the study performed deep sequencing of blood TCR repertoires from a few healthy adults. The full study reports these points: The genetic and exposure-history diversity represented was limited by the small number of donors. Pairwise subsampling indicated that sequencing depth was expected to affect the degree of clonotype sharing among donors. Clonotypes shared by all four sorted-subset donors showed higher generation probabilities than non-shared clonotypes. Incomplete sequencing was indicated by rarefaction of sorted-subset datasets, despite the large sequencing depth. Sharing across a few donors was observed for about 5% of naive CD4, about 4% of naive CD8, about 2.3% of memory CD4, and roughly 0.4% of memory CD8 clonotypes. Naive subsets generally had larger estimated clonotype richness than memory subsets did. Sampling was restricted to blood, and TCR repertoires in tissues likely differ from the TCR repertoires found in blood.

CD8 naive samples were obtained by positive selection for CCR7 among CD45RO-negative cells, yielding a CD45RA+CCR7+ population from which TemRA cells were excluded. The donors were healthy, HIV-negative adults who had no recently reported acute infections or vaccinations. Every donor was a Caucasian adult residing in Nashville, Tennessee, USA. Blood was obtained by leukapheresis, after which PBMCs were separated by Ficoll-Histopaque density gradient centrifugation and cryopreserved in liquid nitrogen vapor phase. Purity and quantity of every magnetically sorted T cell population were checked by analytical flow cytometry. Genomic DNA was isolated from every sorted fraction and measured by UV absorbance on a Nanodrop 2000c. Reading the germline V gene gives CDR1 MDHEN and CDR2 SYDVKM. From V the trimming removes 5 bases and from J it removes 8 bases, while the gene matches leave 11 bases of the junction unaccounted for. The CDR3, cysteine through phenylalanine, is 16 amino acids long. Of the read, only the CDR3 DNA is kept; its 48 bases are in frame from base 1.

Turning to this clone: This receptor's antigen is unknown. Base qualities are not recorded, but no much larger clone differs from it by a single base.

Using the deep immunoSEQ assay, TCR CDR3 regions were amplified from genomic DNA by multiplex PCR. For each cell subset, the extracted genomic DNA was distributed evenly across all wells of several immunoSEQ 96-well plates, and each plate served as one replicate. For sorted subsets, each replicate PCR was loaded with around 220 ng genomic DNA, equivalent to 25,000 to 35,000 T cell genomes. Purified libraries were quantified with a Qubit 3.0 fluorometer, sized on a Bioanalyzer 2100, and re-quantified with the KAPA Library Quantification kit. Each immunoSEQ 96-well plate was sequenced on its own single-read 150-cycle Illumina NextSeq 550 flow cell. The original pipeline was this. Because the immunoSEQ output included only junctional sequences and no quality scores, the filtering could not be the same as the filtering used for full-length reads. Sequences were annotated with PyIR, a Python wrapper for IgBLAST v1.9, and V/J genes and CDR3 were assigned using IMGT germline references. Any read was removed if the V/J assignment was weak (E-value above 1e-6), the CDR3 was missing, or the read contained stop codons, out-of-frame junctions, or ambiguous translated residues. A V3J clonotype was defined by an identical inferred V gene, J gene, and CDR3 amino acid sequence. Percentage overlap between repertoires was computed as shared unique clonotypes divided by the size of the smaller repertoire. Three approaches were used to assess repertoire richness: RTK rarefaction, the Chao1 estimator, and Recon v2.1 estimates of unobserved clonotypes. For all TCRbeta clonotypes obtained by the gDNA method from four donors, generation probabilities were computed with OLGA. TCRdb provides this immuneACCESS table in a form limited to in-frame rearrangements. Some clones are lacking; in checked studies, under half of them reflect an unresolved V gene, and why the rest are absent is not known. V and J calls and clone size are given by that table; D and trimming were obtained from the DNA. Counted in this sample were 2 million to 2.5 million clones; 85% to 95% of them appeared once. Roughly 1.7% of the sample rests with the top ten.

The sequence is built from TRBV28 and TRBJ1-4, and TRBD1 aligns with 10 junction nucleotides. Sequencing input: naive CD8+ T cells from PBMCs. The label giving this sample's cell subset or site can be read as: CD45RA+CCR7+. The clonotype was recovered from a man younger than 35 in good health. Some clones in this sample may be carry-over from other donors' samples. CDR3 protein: CASSLARGQGDEKLFF. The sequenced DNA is TGTGCCAGCAGTCTCGCCCGAGGACAGGGGGACGAAAAACTGTTTTTT.